A single sample gave rise to the 12 T cell receptor beta chains below, sequenced in a study of blood T cell repertoires in COVID-19. TCRdb's table, derived via immunoSEQ multiplex PCR, lists solely in-frame clones and lacks some. The sample carries around 300,000 clones, roughly four fifths recorded once. Sequencing was performed on peripheral blood. Source of these receptors: a woman aged 50 to 60 who had recovered from COVID-19.

The genes are TRBV7-3 and TRBJ2-1, with TRBD2 matching 10 bases. In germline, CDR1 is SGHTA, CDR2 FQGTGA. The CDR3 sequence is 15 residues long. V shed 3 bases and J 8 bases; nucleotides not matched to a gene: 7. CDR3: CASSFQRGGRHEQFF. The DNA of the CDR3 is TGTGCCAGCAGCTTTCAGCGGGGGGGACGGCATGAGCAGTTCTTC.

This chain links TRBV7-8 with TRBJ1-1; tentatively, D is TRBD1 (6 bases). CDR1 and CDR2 (germline): SGHVS, FQNEAQ. The CDR3 is 14 residues long. V lost 0 bases and J lost 4, with 9 bases in between. The CDR3 protein is CASSLAEGVTEAFF. The DNA of the CDR3 is TGTGCCAGCAGCTTAGCAGAGGGGGTCACTGAAGCTTTCTTT.

V and J are TRBV18 and TRBJ1-2; 9 bases are a match to TRBD1. Per germline, CDR1 KGHSH and CDR2 LQKENI. CDR3 length equals 15 residues. The trim removed 6 bases at V and 5 bases at J, leaving 10 bases unmatched. The CDR3 DNA is TGTGCCAGCTCGCCCGGAGGACAGGGGAAGTATGGCTACACCTTC. Its protein is CASSPGGQGKYGYTF.

The CDR3 sequence: CASSPPNLDEQFF. The CDR3 region has the DNA TGTGCCAGCAGCCCGCCTAATTTGGATGAGCAGTTCTTC. J is TRBJ2-1 and V is TRBV11-2, with unresolved D. The CDR3 runs to 13 residues. Per germline, CDR1 SGHAT and CDR2 FQNNGV. V was trimmed by 5 bases and J by 8 bases, leaving 13 bases between them. Full variable domain (outside the CDR3, taken from reference TRBV11-2 and TRBJ2-1): EAGVAQSPRYKIIEKRQSVAFWCNPISGHATLYWYQQILGQGPKLLIQFQNNGVVDDSQLPKDRFSAERLKGVDSTLKIQPAKLEDSAVYLCASSPPNLDEQFFGPGTRLTVL.

The chain has TRBV7-9 and TRBJ1-3; 7 nucleotides align to TRBD1. Germline assignment: CDR1 SEHNR and CDR2 FQNEAQ (reference sequence). There are 16 residues in the CDR3. Unmatched junction bases numbered 7, after V lost 5 bases and J lost 0 bases. The CDR3 DNA reads as TGTGCCAGCAGCGAAGAACAGGGGCCCTCTGGAAACACCATATATTTT. Protein product: CASSEEQGPSGNTIYF.

This clone was observed a single time. This chain uses TRBV5-6 with TRBJ2-1; 7 bases line up with TRBD1. The CDR3 has 15 residues. J gave up 6 bases and V 1 base, and 7 bases lay outside the gene matches. The germline gives CDR1 SGHDT, CDR2 YYEEEE. The CDR3 reads CASSLYRGGRNEQFF. In DNA, the CDR3 is TGTGCCAGCAGCTTGTACAGGGGTGGGCGCAATGAGCAGTTCTTC.

The rearrangement joins TRBV7-9 to TRBJ1-4, with D maybe TRBD1 (6 bases). Trimming shortened V by 3 bases and J by 5 bases, and 7 bases separated the two germline ends. The CDR3 is made up of 13 amino acids. Germline V CDR1 and CDR2: SEHNR, FQNEAQ (reference sequence). This CDR3 is CASSFGQNEKLFF. CDR3 in DNA: TGTGCCAGCAGCTTTGGACAGAATGAAAAACTGTTTTTT.

In the case of this clone: The identical CDR3 is also encoded by other nucleotide sequences in the sample. The chain carries TRBV9 and TRBJ1-2, with 8 positions matching TRBD1. With V trimmed by 0 bases and J by 4 bases, 2 bases remained unmatched. Germline values: CDR1 SGDLS, CDR2 YYNGEE. This CDR3 has 14 amino acids. In nucleotides, the CDR3 is TGTGCCAGCAGCGTAGGACAGGGGACCTATGGCTACACCTTC. Translating it yields CASSVGQGTYGYTF.

The genes are TRBV9 and TRBJ2-2, with TRBD2 matching 8 bases. Trimming took 1 base from V and 2 from J; bases not matched to a gene: 7. Germline V lookup: CDR1 SGDLS, CDR2 YYNGEE. This CDR3 is 17 amino acids long. CDR3 coding DNA: TGTGCCAGCAGCGTATCATTAGCGGGGAAAAACACCGGGGAGCTGTTTTTT. Residues: CASSVSLAGKNTGELFF.

The chain is built from TRBV27 and TRBJ2-3; 8 bases are shared with TRBD1. Germline-derived CDR1 and CDR2 are MNHEY and SMNVEV (reference sequence). The CDR3 loop spans 15 amino acids. Losses at the gene ends were 5 bases for V and 2 bases for J; bases not matched to a gene: 6. CDR3: CASSPWTGHTDTQYF. The CDR3 region has the DNA TGTGCCAGCAGTCCCTGGACAGGGCACACAGATACGCAGTATTTT.

Only a few counts were recorded for this clone. This sequence joins TRBV7-2 and TRBJ2-5, with D perhaps TRBD2 (5 bases). The CDR3 is 14 residues long. Trimming left V 2 bases short and J 3 bases short, with 10 bases between. The germline gives CDR1 SGHTA, CDR2 FQGNSA. As DNA, the CDR3 is TGTGCCAGCAGCTTACGGGGTGGGAAAGAGACCCAGTACTTC. Its translation: CASSLRGGKETQYF.

V gene TRBV18 combines with J gene TRBJ2-7; TRBD1 aligns across 9 bases. CDR3 length equals 14 residues. J gave up 3 bases and V 6 bases, and 6 bases lay outside the gene matches. From germline, CDR1 is KGHSH and CDR2 LQKENI. CDR3 sequence reads: CASSSGQGVYEQYF. The CDR3 DNA reads as TGTGCCAGCTCGTCGGGACAGGGTGTCTACGAGCAGTACTTC.